These 3 T cell receptor beta chains share one sample of origin, sequenced in a study of cytomegalovirus exposure and HLA in healthy donors. The PCR used 60 Vbeta and 13 Jbeta primers. The repertoire was sequenced with immunoSEQ multiplex PCR; TCRdb's copy has only in-frame clones and lacks some. This sample's table has roughly 50,000 clones. Sequencing input: PBMCs. All receptors derive from a man aged 35-49 years in good health and CMV-seropositive.

V and J are TRBV18 and TRBJ2-5, with 7 bases that match TRBD1. Unmatched junction bases numbered 10, after V lost 2 bases and J lost 4 bases. This CDR3 comprises 16 residues. Germline-derived CDR1 and CDR2 are KGHSH and LQKENI. The CDR3: CASSPTGQTRGETQYF. In DNA, the CDR3 is TGTGCCAGCTCACCAACGGGACAGACCAGGGGAGAGACCCAGTACTTC.

The chain links TRBV5-1 to TRBJ2-2; D might be TRBD1 (5 bases). The CDR3 covers 15 residues. Per the germline V gene, CDR1 is SGHRS and CDR2 is YFSETQ. Trimming took off 0 bases at V and 3 bases at J, with 9 bases between the two ends. The CDR3 coding sequence is TGCGCCAGCAGCTTGGGACAGTCCTACACCGGGGAGCTGTTTTTT. Its protein product is CASSLGQSYTGELFF.

V usage is TRBV6-5 and J usage is TRBJ2-5, with 9 nucleotides matching TRBD1. J gave up 4 bases and V 0 bases, and 3 bases lay outside the gene matches. CDR1 is MNHEY, CDR2 SVGAGI, per germline. The CDR3 totals 15 residues. CDR3 in DNA: TGTGCCAGCAGTTACTCGACAGGGGGAGTAGAGACCCAGTACTTC. This codes for CASSYSTGGVETQYF.